A single sample is the source of the 8 T cell receptor beta chains below, sequenced in a study of T cell changes during pregnancy in multiple sclerosis. The assay was immunoSEQ multiplex PCR, and TCRdb's table has in-frame clones only and misses some. The sample has more than 55,000 clones, approximately 91% seen once. This material consisted of peripheral blood, taken in the second trimester of pregnancy. All receptors derive from a female donor with multiple sclerosis, enrolled in a pregnancy study.

This chain links TRBV5-1 with TRBJ1-1; D is unclear. This CDR3 has 14 residues. Germline loops: CDR1 SGHRS, CDR2 YFSETQ. The V gene lost 2 bases and the J gene lost 1 base, with 9 bases spanning the gap. CDR3 sequence reads: CASSLTAGNTEAFF. In nucleotides, the CDR3 is TGCGCCAGCAGCTTAACGGCGGGGAACACTGAAGCTTTCTTT.

This chain joins TRBV5-1 and TRBJ2-7; D might be TRBD2 (6 bases). CDR1 SGHRS and CDR2 YFSETQ come from the germline V gene. The CDR3 runs 12 residues. V lost 3 bases and J 4 bases, leaving 8 bases between the germline ends. The CDR3: CASSWGGYEQYF. CDR3 in DNA: TGCGCCAGCAGCTGGGGAGGTTACGAGCAGTACTTC.

The V gene is TRBV5-4, the J gene TRBJ2-7, with a weak D call TRBD2 (6 bases). Germline V gene sequence: CDR1 SGHNT, CDR2 YYREEE (reference sequence). The CDR3 is 15 residues long. V lost 6 bases, J lost 0 bases, and 16 bases lay in between. The CDR3 nucleotides are TGTGCCAGCACACTCACCGGGACTGGCTCCTACGAGCAGTACTTC. Amino acid sequence: CASTLTGTGSYEQYF.

The chain couples TRBV7-2 to TRBJ1-2, with D unclear. CDR1 is SGHTA and CDR2 is FQGNSA in the germline V gene. The CDR3 is 14 amino acids. With 2 bases removed from V and 4 bases from J, the gap between germline ends came to 11 bases. The CDR3 DNA sequence: TGTGCCAGCAGCTTATTGGGCAGAACCTATGGCTACACCTTC. This encodes CASSLLGRTYGYTF.

V gene TRBV18 combines with J gene TRBJ1-3, with 7 bases lining up with TRBD1. CDR1 and CDR2 (germline): KGHSH, LQKENI. The CDR3 has 16 amino acids. J was trimmed by 4 bases and V by 2 bases; bases with no gene match: 8. The DNA of the CDR3 is TGTGCCAGCTCACCAATACCCGACAGGGTCGGAAACACCATATATTTT. Its translation is CASSPIPDRVGNTIYF.

The chain combines TRBV5-6 with TRBJ1-2, with D possibly TRBD1 on 5 matching bases. From germline, CDR1 is SGHDT and CDR2 YYEEEE. Deletions cut 1 base from V and 6 bases from J, with 16 bases between. This CDR3 has 15 residues. CDR3 bases: TGTGCCAGCAGCTTGTATGGGGGGGGGAGCCATGGCTACACCTTC. Translation: CASSLYGGGSHGYTF. The complete variable domain, with remaining parts taken from reference TRBV5-6 and TRBJ1-2, reads DAGVTQSPTHLIKTRGQQVTLRCSPKSGHDTVSWYQQALGQGPQFIFQYYEEEERQRGNFPDRFSGHQFPNYSSELNVNALLLGDSALYLCASSLYGGGSHGYTFGSGTRLTVV.

The chain recombines TRBV7-9 with TRBJ2-1, with TRBD2 matching over 9 bases. The CDR3 has 16 amino acids. The J segment lost 3 bases and the V segment lost 1 base, leaving 4 bases of the junction unmatched. From germline, CDR1 is SEHNR and CDR2 FQNEAQ (reference sequence). The CDR3 region is CASSLGGGANYNEQFF. The CDR3 DNA follows: TGTGCCAGCAGCTTAGGCGGGGGGGCTAACTACAATGAGCAGTTCTTC.

The chain couples TRBV5-6 to TRBJ2-1; 7 positions match TRBD1. Germline CDR1 reads SGHDT; CDR2 reads YYEEEE. The CDR3 is 15 amino acids. J lost 4 bases, V lost 2 bases, and 6 bases had no gene match. The CDR3 nucleotides are TGTGCCAGCAGCTTCGGGGACAGCTATTACAATGAGCAGTTCTTC. Translated, it gives CASSFGDSYYNEQFF.